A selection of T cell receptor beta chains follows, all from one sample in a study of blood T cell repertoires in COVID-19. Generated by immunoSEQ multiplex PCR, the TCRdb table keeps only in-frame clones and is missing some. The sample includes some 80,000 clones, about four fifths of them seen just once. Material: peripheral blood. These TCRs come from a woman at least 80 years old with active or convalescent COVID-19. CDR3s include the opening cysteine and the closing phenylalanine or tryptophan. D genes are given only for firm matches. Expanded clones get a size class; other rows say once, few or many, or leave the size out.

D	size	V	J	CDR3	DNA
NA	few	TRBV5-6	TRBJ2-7	CASSTAFDRRKDEQYF	TGTGCCAGCAGCACAGCGTTCGACAGGCGGAAAGACGAGCAGTACTTC
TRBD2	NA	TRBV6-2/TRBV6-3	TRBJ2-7	CASSYGSSGSADEQYF	TGTGCCAGCAGTTACGGTTCTAGCGGGAGCGCCGACGAGCAGTACTTC
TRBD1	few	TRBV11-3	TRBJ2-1	CASSLGGDRVFNEQFF	TGTGCCAGCAGCTTAGGTGGGGACAGGGTCTTCAATGAGCAGTTCTTC
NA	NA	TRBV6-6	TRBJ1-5	CASRLLGQTNQPQHF	TGTGCCAGCAGACTACTCGGACAGACCAATCAGCCCCAGCATTTT
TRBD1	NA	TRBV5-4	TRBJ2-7	CASSLAGQSYEQYF	TGTGCCAGCAGCTTGGCGGGACAGTCCTACGAGCAGTACTTC
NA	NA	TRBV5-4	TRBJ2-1	CASSLGQADYNEQFF	TGTGCCAGCAGCTTGGGACAAGCTGACTACAATGAGCAGTTCTTC
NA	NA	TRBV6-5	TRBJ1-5	CASRGTSYSNQPQHF	TGTGCCAGCAGGGGGACATCCTATAGCAATCAGCCCCAGCATTTT
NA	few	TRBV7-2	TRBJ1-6	CASSLYGGQFNSPLHF	TGTGCCAGCAGCTTATATGGTGGACAGTTTAATTCGCCCCTCCACTTT
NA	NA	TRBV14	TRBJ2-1	CASSQRGSGYDEQFF	TGTGCCAGCAGTCAAAGGGGGAGCGGCTACGATGAGCAGTTCTTC
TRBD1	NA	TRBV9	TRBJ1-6	CASSQGTESSYNSPLHF	TGTGCCAGCAGCCAAGGGACAGAGAGCTCCTATAATTCACCCCTCCACTTT
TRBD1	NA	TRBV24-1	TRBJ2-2	CATSWTGNTGELFF	TGTGCCACCAGTTGGACAGGGAACACCGGGGAGCTGTTTTTT
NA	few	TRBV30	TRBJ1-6	CAWSVQSRSPPLHF	TGTGCCTGGAGTGTACAAAGTCGAAGTCCACCCCTCCACTTT
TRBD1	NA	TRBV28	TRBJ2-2	CASTRGWAGELFF	TGTGCCAGCACCAGGGGGTGGGCCGGGGAGCTGTTTTTT
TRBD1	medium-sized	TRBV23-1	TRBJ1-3	CASSQCPHQQGTTGNTIYF	TGCGCCAGCAGTCAATGCCCGCACCAACAGGGGACCACTGGAAACACCATATATTTT
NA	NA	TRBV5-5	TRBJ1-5	CASSLTSNQPQHF	TGTGCCAGCAGCTTGACAAGCAATCAGCCCCAGCATTTT
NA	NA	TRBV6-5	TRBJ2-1	CASRSTVSSYNEQFF	TGTGCCAGCAGATCGACAGTCAGCTCCTACAATGAGCAGTTCTTC
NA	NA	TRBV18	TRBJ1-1	CASSPWTELNTEAFF	TGTGCCAGCTCACCTTGGACAGAACTGAACACTGAAGCTTTCTTT
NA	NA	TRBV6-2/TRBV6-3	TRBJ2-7	CASSTDFASYEQYF	TGTGCCAGCAGCACGGACTTTGCCTCCTACGAGCAGTACTTC
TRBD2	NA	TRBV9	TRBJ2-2	CASSVSGLAVGGELFF	TGTGCCAGCAGCGTCTCTGGACTAGCGGTTGGCGGGGAGCTGTTTTTT
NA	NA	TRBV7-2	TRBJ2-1	CASSLTVGSYNEQFF	TGTGCCAGCAGCTTAACTGTCGGTTCCTACAATGAGCAGTTCTTC
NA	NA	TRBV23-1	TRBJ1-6	CASSQRGGSSYNSPLHF	TGCGCCAGCAGTCAACGTGGCGGGAGCTCCTATAATTCACCCCTCCACTTT
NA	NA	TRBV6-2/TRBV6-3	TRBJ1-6	CASSYPQDNSPLHF	TGTGCCAGCAGTTACCCACAGGATAATTCACCCCTCCACTTT
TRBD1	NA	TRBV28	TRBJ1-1	CASSSQGAAKRAFF	TGTGCCAGCAGTTCGCAGGGGGCGGCGAAGAGAGCTTTCTTT
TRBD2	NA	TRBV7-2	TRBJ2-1	CASSPRTSGRDEQFF	TGTGCCAGCAGCCCTCGGACTAGCGGGAGAGATGAGCAGTTCTTC
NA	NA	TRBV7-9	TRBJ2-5	CASAGETQYF	TGTGCCAGCGCGGGAGAGACCCAGTACTTC
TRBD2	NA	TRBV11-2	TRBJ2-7	CASSLIQGGNPYEQYF	TGTGCCAGCAGCTTAATCCAGGGAGGGAACCCCTACGAGCAGTACTTC
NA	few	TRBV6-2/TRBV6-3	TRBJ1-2	CASSYSSADSYTF	TGTGCCAGCAGTTACTCGAGCGCGGATTCGTACACCTTC
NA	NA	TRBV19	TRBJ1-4	CASSPRQGELFF	TGTGCCAGTAGTCCTCGCCAAGGGGAACTGTTTTTT
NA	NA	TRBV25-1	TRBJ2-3	CASRLGGTDTQYF	TGTGCCAGCCGACTAGGGGGCACAGATACGCAGTATTTT
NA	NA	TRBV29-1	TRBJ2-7	CSVGTLFGEQYF	TGCAGCGTTGGGACTTTGTTCGGCGAGCAGTACTTC
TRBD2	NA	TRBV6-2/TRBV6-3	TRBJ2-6	CASSNGLAVRSGANVLTF	TGTGCCAGCAGTAATGGACTAGCGGTCCGCTCTGGGGCCAACGTCCTGACTTTC
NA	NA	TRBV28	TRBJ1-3	CASSLAGTNRNTIYF	TGTGCCAGCAGCTTGGCCGGGACAAATAGAAACACCATATATTTT
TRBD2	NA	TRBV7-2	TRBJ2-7	CASSILGLAGAHYEQYF	TGTGCCAGCAGCATATTGGGACTAGCGGGAGCCCACTACGAGCAGTACTTC
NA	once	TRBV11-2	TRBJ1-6	CASSRHLGLRSYNSPLHF	TGTGCCAGCAGCCGACACTTGGGTCTAAGATCCTATAATTCACCCCTCCACTTT
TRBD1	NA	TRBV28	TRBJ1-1	CASSLSDRGQAFF	TGTGCCAGCAGTTTATCCGACAGGGGGCAAGCTTTCTTT
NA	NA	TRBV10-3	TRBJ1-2	CAISPTLDFGYGYTF	TGTGCCATCAGTCCTACTTTGGACTTTGGCTATGGCTACACCTTC
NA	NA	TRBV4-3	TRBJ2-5	CASSQEGSKWETQYF	TGCGCCAGCAGCCAAGAAGGGAGTAAATGGGAGACCCAGTACTTC
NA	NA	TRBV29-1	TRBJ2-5	CSVGGTGGETQYF	TGCAGCGTTGGGGGGACCGGGGGAGAGACCCAGTACTTC
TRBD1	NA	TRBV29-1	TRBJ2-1	CSVGDRGVGKGEQFF	TGCAGCGTGGGGGACAGGGGGGTTGGGAAGGGTGAGCAGTTCTTC
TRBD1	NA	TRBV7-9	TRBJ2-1	CASSFTPGQTGSYNEQFF	TGTGCCAGCAGCTTCACCCCGGGACAGACCGGATCCTACAATGAGCAGTTCTTC
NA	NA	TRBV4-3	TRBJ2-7	CASSQDVREQYF	TGCGCCAGCAGCCAAGATGTCCGGGAGCAGTACTTC
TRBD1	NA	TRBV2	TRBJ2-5	CASRGRTGTVETQYF	TGTGCCAGCAGAGGTAGGACAGGGACGGTAGAGACCCAGTACTTC
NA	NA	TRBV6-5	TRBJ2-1	CASGARFTANEQFF	TGTGCCAGCGGGGCCAGGTTCACGGCGAATGAGCAGTTCTTC
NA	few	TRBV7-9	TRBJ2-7	CASSLKGAYEQYF	TGTGCCAGCAGCTTAAAAGGGGCCTACGAGCAGTACTTC
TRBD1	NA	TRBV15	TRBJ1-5	CATRDRVSQPQHF	TGTGCCACCAGGGACAGGGTGTCTCAGCCCCAGCATTTT
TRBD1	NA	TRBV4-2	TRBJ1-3	CASSPGGRGSAGNTIYF	TGTGCCAGCAGCCCAGGGGGCCGGGGATCGGCTGGAAACACCATATATTTT
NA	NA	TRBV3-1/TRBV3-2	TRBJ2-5	CASSRPKWGGDQETQYF	TGTGCCAGCAGCCGACCGAAGTGGGGGGGCGATCAAGAGACCCAGTACTTC
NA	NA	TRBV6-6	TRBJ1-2	CASRRLGYTF	TGTGCCAGCCGGCGGTTAGGCTACACCTTC
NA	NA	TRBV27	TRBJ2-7	CASSPTYSYEQYF	TGTGCCAGCAGTCCGACATACTCCTACGAGCAGTACTTC
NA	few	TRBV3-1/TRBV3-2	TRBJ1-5	CASSQGRGPQHF	TGTGCCAGCAGCCAAGGTAGAGGGCCCCAGCATTTT
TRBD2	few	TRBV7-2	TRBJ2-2	CASRWTSGNTGELFF	TGTGCCAGCAGGTGGACTAGCGGAAACACCGGGGAGCTGTTTTTT
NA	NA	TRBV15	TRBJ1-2	CATSHPNRVGYGYTF	TGTGCCACCAGCCATCCTAACAGGGTAGGCTATGGCTACACCTTC
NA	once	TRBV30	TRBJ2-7	CAWSSPGGLEQYF	TGTGCCTGGAGTTCCCCTGGGGGACTCGAGCAGTACTTC
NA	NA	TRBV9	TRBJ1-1	CASSSGDMNTEAFF	TGTGCCAGCAGCTCCGGGGACATGAACACTGAAGCTTTCTTT
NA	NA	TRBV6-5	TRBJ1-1	CASKNSPMNTEAFF	TGTGCCAGCAAAAACAGCCCAATGAACACTGAAGCTTTCTTT